This T cell receptor (beta chain) was documented in a study of blood T cell repertoires in COVID-19. Study-level background: Italy, Spain and the United States were the sources of the convalescent and acute COVID-19 samples. T cells, B-cell-depleted T cells, or PBMCs provided the cDNA or gDNA that served as material.

This clone was counted only a few times. Per the original methods: Researchers report that nucleated cell counts were estimated from reference gene primer amplification. Some clones are missing from TCRdb's copy, which holds only in-frame ones; the method was immunoSEQ multiplex PCR. V and J calls and clone size are those listed in that table; D and trimming were worked out from the DNA. The sample shows 150,000 to 200,000 clones, roughly 77% of them seen only once. The CDR3 spans 13 residues. Germline V gives CDR1 SGDLS, CDR2 YYNGEE. After removal of 2 bases from V and 9 bases from J, the junction contained 4 bases not matched to a gene.

Sequencing was carried out using peripheral blood. The chain recombines TRBV9 with TRBJ2-1; 8 bases fit TRBD2. This receptor was taken from a man aged 65 to 85 with active or convalescent COVID-19. CDR3 loop: CASSVGLAREQFF. The CDR3 DNA follows: TGTGCCAGCAGCGTTGGACTAGCCCGTGAGCAGTTCTTC.